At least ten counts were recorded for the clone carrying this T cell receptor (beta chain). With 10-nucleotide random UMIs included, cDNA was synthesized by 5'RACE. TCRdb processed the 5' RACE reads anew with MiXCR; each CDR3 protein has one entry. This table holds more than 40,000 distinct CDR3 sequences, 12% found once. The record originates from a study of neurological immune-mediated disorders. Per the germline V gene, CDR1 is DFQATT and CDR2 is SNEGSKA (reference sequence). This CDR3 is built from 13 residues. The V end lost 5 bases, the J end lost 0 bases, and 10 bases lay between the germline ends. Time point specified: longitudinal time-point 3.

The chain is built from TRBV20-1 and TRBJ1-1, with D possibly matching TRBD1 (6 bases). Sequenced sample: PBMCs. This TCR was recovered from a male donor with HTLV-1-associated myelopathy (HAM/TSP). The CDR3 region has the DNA TGCAGTGCTGGGGGCCTGATGAACACTGAAGCTTTCTTT. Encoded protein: CSAGGLMNTEAFF.